The sequence of this TCR beta chain was determined in a study of blood T cell repertoires in COVID-19. Study-level information: Samples representing acute and convalescent COVID-19 were sourced from the United States, Italy and Spain. PBMCs, B-cell-depleted T cells, or T cells were the source of the cDNA or gDNA that made up the material.

The CDR3 contains 13 residues. With 5 bases removed from V and 9 bases from J, the gap between germline ends came to 13 bases. Germline-derived CDR1 and CDR2 are SGHVS and FQNEAQ. Authors' data handling: Cell counts per sample came from amplifying reference gene primers. TCRdb keeps only in-frame clones here, not all; method: immunoSEQ multiplex PCR. Clone size and the V and J calls come from that table; the DNA yielded D and trimming. Found here are 300,000 to 400,000 clones, under 95% of them singletons; the top ten hold around 3.5%. The sequence was collected from a young woman who had recovered from COVID-19. This chain links TRBV7-8 with TRBJ2-2, with a weak D call TRBD1 (5 bases). Sample: peripheral blood. CDR3 in amino acids: CASSVELDRELFF. In DNA form, the CDR3 reads TGTGCCAGCAGCGTCGAACTGGACAGGGAGCTGTTTTTT.